One and the same sample provided the 4 T cell receptor beta chains below, sequenced in a study of glioma-infiltrating T cells after dendritic cell vaccination. Only in-frame clones appear in the TCRdb table, and some are missing; sequencing was by immunoSEQ multiplex PCR. This sample has roughly 23,000 clones, with more than 65% found just once. Sequencing used blood, obtained before dendritic cell vaccination. All receptors derive from a human donor with glioblastoma.

A word on this clone: The sample holds other DNA sequences that translate to the same CDR3. The chain carries TRBV7-6 and TRBJ2-1; 15 bases agree with TRBD2. Germline CDR1 SGHVS, CDR2 FNYEAQ. The CDR3 is made up of 20 amino acids. V was pared by 3 bases and J by 2 bases, with 11 bases of the junction left unmatched. CDR3 in amino acids: CASSLGTGLAGGPAYNEQFF. The CDR3 DNA sequence: TGTGCCAGCAGCTTGGGCACCGGACTAGCGGGAGGGCCGGCCTACAATGAGCAGTTCTTC.

The V call is TRBV7-6, the J call TRBJ2-5; TRBD1 matches at 8 bases. Germline CDR1 SGHVS, CDR2 FNYEAQ. The junction had 8 bases not matched to a gene; V was cut back by 0 bases and J by 5 bases. The CDR3 covers 16 residues. In nucleotides, the CDR3 is TGTGCCAGCAGCTTAGCGAGATCTCGGGACAGGGAGACCCAGTACTTC. Protein: CASSLARSRDRETQYF.

The chain is built from TRBV30 and TRBJ2-3, with D possibly being TRBD2 (5 bases). The CDR3 has 14 amino acids. V was shortened by 5 bases and J by 3 bases, with 15 bases between the two germline ends. Germline CDR1 reads GTSNPN; CDR2 reads SVGIG (reference sequence). This chain's CDR3 is CAWEADSPTDTQYF. CDR3 bases: TGTGCCTGGGAAGCGGACTCGCCTACAGATACGCAGTATTTT.

CDR3 nucleotides: TGTGCCAGCAGCATCGACAGGGGAAAGACGGGGGAGCTGTTTTTT. It yields the protein CASSIDRGKTGELFF. The V and J genes are TRBV6-5 and TRBJ2-2; TRBD1 aligns across 8 bases. Germline V gene data show CDR1 as MNHEY and CDR2 as SVGAGI. The CDR3 is made up of 15 amino acids. After removal of 6 bases from V and 8 bases from J, the junction contained 11 bases not matched to a gene.